The 18 T cell receptor beta chains below come from one sample, sequenced in a study of human T cells and chemical hapten exposure. TCRdb recomputed calls from the RACE reads with MiXCR, one row per CDR3 protein. The data hold over 100,000 distinct CDR3 sequences, with about 11% observed a single time. Time point of the sample: patch test 3, about 24 weeks after DPC sensitization. The treatment: therapeutic diphenylcyclopropenone sensitization with weekly scalp DPC. The source was whole blood, collected in connection with sensitization to the hapten diphenylcyclopropenone (DPC). These receptors all come from a woman between 45 and 65 years old with alopecia areata. Some clones in this sample may be carry-over from other donors' samples.

The genes are TRBV12-3 or TRBV12-4 and TRBJ2-3, with 8 bases lining up with TRBD2. The CDR3 has 17 residues. With V trimmed by 7 bases and J by 4 bases, 16 bases remained unmatched. The DNA for the CDR3 is TGTGCCAGCAACGGAGCGGGGGCTCCCCAGAGGGCAGATACGCAGTATTTT. As protein: CASNGAGAPQRADTQYF.

The gene calls are TRBV9 and TRBJ2-7, with 7 bases identical to TRBD2. The V and J ends lost 0 bases and 2 bases, in that order; junction bases with no gene match: 5. This CDR3 comprises 15 residues. Looked up from germline, CDR1 is SGDLS and CDR2 is YYNGEE. The CDR3 reads CASSVEASGTYEQYF. The CDR3 nucleotides are TGTGCCAGCAGCGTAGAAGCTAGCGGAACCTACGAGCAGTACTTC.

This rearrangement joins TRBV11-2 to TRBJ1-1; D gene unclear. CDR3 length: 13 residues. Germline loops: CDR1 SGHAT, CDR2 FQNNGV. With 0 bases removed from V and 4 bases from J, the gap between germline ends came to 6 bases. CDR3 sequence (DNA): TGTGCCAGCAGCTTAGATCTAATCACTGAAGCTTTCTTT. It encodes CASSLDLITEAFF. The whole variable domain, remainder taken from reference TRBV11-2 and TRBJ1-1, is EAGVAQSPRYKIIEKRQSVAFWCNPISGHATLYWYQQILGQGPKLLIQFQNNGVVDDSQLPKDRFSAERLKGVDSTLKIQPAKLEDSAVYLCASSLDLITEAFFGQGTRLTVV.

This clonotype was counted ten times or more. This chain links TRBV3-1 with TRBJ2-3; 7 bases match TRBD1. V dropped 5 bases and J dropped 1; count of bases not matched to a gene: 3. The germline V gene has CDR1 LGHDT and CDR2 YNNKEL (reference sequence). The CDR3 consists of 14 residues. CDR3 sequence reads: CASSSGQGTDTQYF. CDR3 bases: TGTGCCAGCAGCTCCGGACAGGGCACAGATACGCAGTATTTT.

This clonotype has just one count. At one of its ends the junction is not consistent with the germline gene, which may arise from a read error. The chain joins TRBV4-3 to TRBJ1-4; D is possibly TRBD1 (6 bases). This CDR3 comprises 15 residues. CDR1 and CDR2 (germline): LGHNA, YSLEER. Here the CDR3 DNA reads TGCGTCAGCAGCCAGCCGGGACACGTTAATGAAAAACTGTTTTTT. It encodes CVSSQPGHVNEKLFF.

The chain recombines TRBV4-2 with TRBJ2-7, with D tentatively TRBD2 (5 bases). Trimming removed 0 bases at V and 2 bases at J, with 8 bases between. Germline values: CDR1 LGHNA, CDR2 YNFKEQ. The CDR3 covers 14 residues. DNA of the CDR3: TGTGCCAGCAGCCAAGAACTAGGGACCTACGAGCAGTACTTC. Its protein product is CASSQELGTYEQYF.

The chain joins TRBV5-4 to TRBJ1-5, with D unclear. This CDR3 region has 14 residues. The germline V gene encodes CDR1 SGHNT and CDR2 YYREEE (reference sequence). V dropped 4 bases and J dropped 1 base, with 9 bases sitting between them. The CDR3 reads CASSVVGSNQPQHF. CDR3 DNA sequence: TGTGCCAGCAGCGTTGTGGGGAGCAATCAGCCCCAGCATTTT.

This chain links TRBV6-2 or TRBV6-3 with TRBJ2-7; TRBD2 aligns across 8 bases. The length of the CDR3 is 15 residues. CDR1 is MNHEY, CDR2 SVGEGT, per germline. V was pared by 2 bases and J by 6 bases, with 9 bases of the junction left unmatched. CDR3 residues: CASSYRGGHRGEQYF. In DNA form, the CDR3 reads TGTGCCAGCAGTTACCGCGGGGGGCACCGTGGCGAGCAGTACTTC.

In nucleotides, the CDR3 is TGCAGCGTTGCCCCCACGACAGGGGAGCAGTTCTTC. Protein product: CSVAPTTGEQFF. This chain connects TRBV29-1 to TRBJ2-1, with TRBD1 matching over 7 bases. Germline assignment: CDR1 SQVTM and CDR2 ANQGSEA. This CDR3 is built from 12 residues. V lost 4 bases and J lost 10; bases outside the gene matches: 7.

V usage is TRBV12-3 or TRBV12-4 and J usage is TRBJ2-7; TRBD2 agrees at 8 bases. CDR3 size: 14 residues. After removal of 5 bases from V and 3 bases from J, the junction contained 6 bases not matched to a gene. DNA of the CDR3: TGTGCCAGCAGTATAGGGGGGACTAGCTACGAGCAGTACTTC. Protein: CASSIGGTSYEQYF.

This chain connects TRBV7-8 to TRBJ2-2; D remains ambiguous. V was trimmed by 5 bases and J by 0 bases, leaving 13 bases between them. This CDR3 has 16 residues. The germline V gene has CDR1 SGHVS and CDR2 FQNEAQ. CDR3 DNA: TGTGCCAGCAGCCGTCGCGGCGGCTCGAACACCGGGGAGCTGTTTTTT. This codes for CASSRRGGSNTGELFF.

A few counts support this clonotype. The chain combines TRBV5-6 with TRBJ1-5; D is uncertain. Germline CDR1 reads SGHDT; CDR2 reads YYEEEE. V dropped 0 bases and J dropped 4 bases, with 11 bases sitting between them. This CDR3 region has 15 residues. The CDR3 nucleotides read TGTGCCAGCAGCTTGGGAACGGAAGGTAATCAGCCCCAGCATTTT. Its protein product is CASSLGTEGNQPQHF. The variable domain in full, with the rest retrieved from reference TRBV5-6 and TRBJ1-5, is DAGVTQSPTHLIKTRGQQVTLRCSPKSGHDTVSWYQQALGQGPQFIFQYYEEEERQRGNFPDRFSGHQFPNYSSELNVNALLLGDSALYLCASSLGTEGNQPQHFGDGTRLSIL.

In this sample, this clonotype turned up a few times. This CDR3 reads CASSLGTAHYEQYF. CDR3 coding DNA: TGTGCCAGCAGTTTGGGGACGGCGCACTACGAGCAGTACTTC. This rearrangement joins TRBV27 to TRBJ2-7; D possibly uses TRBD1 or TRBD2 (5 bases each). The CDR3 length is 14 residues. Germline-derived CDR1 and CDR2 are MNHEY and SMNVEV (reference sequence). The germline V and J ends were trimmed by 3 bases and 3 bases, with 12 bases remaining between them.

This clonotype was counted a few times. V is TRBV29-1 and J is TRBJ1-2; D is unresolved. CDR1 and CDR2 (germline): SQVTM, ANQGSEA. The ends were cut back, 6 bases at V and 1 base at J, with 6 bases in the middle. This CDR3 comprises 11 residues. In DNA, the CDR3 is TGCAGCGTCACCGATAACTATGGCTACACCTTC. It specifies CSVTDNYGYTF.

The genes are TRBV5-1 and TRBJ2-7, with a weak D call TRBD1 (6 bases). Deletions cut 4 bases from V and 3 bases from J, with 14 bases between. Germline CDR1 reads SGHRS; CDR2 reads YFSETQ. The CDR3 is 14 amino acids. This CDR3 is CASSIIPGHYEQYF. For the CDR3, the DNA is TGCGCCAGCAGCATTATCCCGGGACACTACGAGCAGTACTTC.

The table lists this clonotype with many counts. This chain connects TRBV12-3 or TRBV12-4 to TRBJ2-3; 12 nucleotides align to TRBD2. The CDR3 is 15 residues long. Unmatched junction bases numbered 7, after V lost 6 bases and J lost 6 bases. The CDR3 region has the DNA TGTGCCAGCAGCCGACTAGCGGGAGATGCCGATACGCAGTATTTT. This sequence encodes CASSRLAGDADTQYF.

This clonotype was detected ten times or more. This rearrangement joins TRBV5-1 to TRBJ2-1; 13 nucleotides agree with TRBD2. This CDR3 has 18 residues. With V trimmed by 0 bases and J by 6 bases, 9 bases remained unmatched. The V gene's germline CDR1 is SGHRS and CDR2 YFSETQ. CDR3 residues: CASSLEALAGGLRNEQFF. CDR3 bases: TGCGCCAGCAGCTTGGAGGCACTAGCGGGAGGGCTCCGCAATGAGCAGTTCTTC. Combining the CDR3 with reference TRBV5-1 and TRBJ2-1 gives the whole variable domain KAGVTQTPRYLIKTRGQQVTLSCSPISGHRSVSWYQQTPGQGLQFLFEYFSETQRNKGNFPGRFSGRQFSNSRSEMNVSTLELGDSALYLCASSLEALAGGLRNEQFFGPGTRLTVL.

This clonotype was counted only a few times. The rearrangement joins TRBV5-1 to TRBJ1-1, with unresolved D. Germline lookup yields CDR1 SGHRS and CDR2 YFSETQ. Trimming removed 0 bases from V and 11 bases from J, with 14 bases in between. This CDR3 region has 13 residues. In nucleotides, the CDR3 is TGCGCCAGCAGCTTGGGAGGGTCCACTTTGGCTTTCTTT. It yields the protein CASSLGGSTLAFF.